This T cell receptor beta chain derives from a study of metastatic and nonmetastatic thyroid tumors. The CDR3 is made up of 17 amino acids. Germline values: CDR1 SGDLS, CDR2 YYNGEE. V was cut by 0 bases and J by 3 bases, with 18 bases left in between. No treatment of any kind had been given to any patient before thyroid surgery. TCRdb re-clonotyped the PCR reads through MiXCR. Of about 15,000 clones listed, just over 30% are singletons. The rearrangement uses TRBV9 and TRBJ1-1; D perhaps matches TRBD1 (6 bases). The origin of this receptor is a female donor with papillary thyroid cancer or a benign thyroid nodule (not recorded which). Some clones in this sample may be carry-over from other donors' samples. Sequenced input: blood. CDR3 sequence (DNA): TGTGCCAGCAGCGTAGGTTTGGGAGGGGGTTGGGACACTGAAGCTTTCTTT. Translating gives CASSVGLGGGWDTEAFF.